This T cell receptor (beta chain) appears in the sequencing data of a study of technical replicates of blood from several donors. Assay: immunoSEQ multiplex PCR; the TCRdb copy retains only in-frame clones and omits some. The sample records 75,000 to 100,000 clones, around 94% being singletons. This CDR3 is 14 amino acids long. Per the germline V gene, CDR1 is SEHNR and CDR2 is FQNEAQ (reference sequence). Trimming shortened V by 0 bases and J by 5 bases, and 10 bases separated the two germline ends. The chain couples TRBV7-9 to TRBJ1-1; D is possibly TRBD1 (6 bases). Sequencing was carried out using T cells isolated from PBMCs. This receptor was taken from a human donor in good health. CDR3 bases: TGTGCCAGCAGCTTAGCGGTAGGGGGTACTGAAGCTTTCTTT. Translation: CASSLAVGGTEAFF.